These 20 T cell receptor beta chains share one sample of origin, sequenced in a study of OX40 agonist ivuxolimab in advanced cancers. Produced via immunoSEQ multiplex PCR; TCRdb's table is partial and in-frame only. Among about 86,000 clones listed, around 90% were seen once. The sample in question was CD4+ or CD8+ T cells sorted from blood, obtained in a trial of the OX40 agonist ivuxolimab. The receptors here all came from an adult with an advanced solid tumor such as melanoma, head and neck, liver or kidney cancer.

CDR3 sequence (DNA): TGTGCCAGCAGCTTACCGCTAGCGGGAGGGAATGAGCAGTTCTTC. This codes for CASSLPLAGGNEQFF. The rearrangement links TRBV7-9 to TRBJ2-1, with 12 bases matching TRBD2. CDR1 SEHNR and CDR2 FQNEAQ come from the germline V gene (reference sequence). After removal of 2 bases from V and 7 bases from J, the junction contained 3 bases not matched to a gene. This CDR3 comprises 15 residues.

The rearrangement uses TRBV9 and TRBJ2-1, with 12 bases matching TRBD2. The CDR3 runs to 17 residues. Germline trimming cut 1 base from V and 1 base from J; bases unmatched to any gene: 3. Germline CDR1 SGDLS, CDR2 YYNGEE. The CDR3: CASSVSGTSGSYNEQFF. The CDR3 nucleotides are TGTGCCAGCAGCGTATCTGGGACTAGCGGGTCCTACAATGAGCAGTTCTTC.

This clone was counted a single time. The J gene is TRBJ1-2, the V gene TRBV19; no firm D call. V was cut by 5 bases and J by 5 bases, with 12 bases left in between. The CDR3 length is 13 residues. The germline gives CDR1 LNHDA, CDR2 SQIVND (reference sequence). The DNA of the CDR3 is TGTGCCAGTAGTCAAAGGCTGAGGTATGGCTACACCTTC. It translates to CASSQRLRYGYTF.

The chain's CDR3 is CAWSSPAYEQYF. As DNA, the CDR3 is TGTGCCTGGAGTTCACCGGCCTACGAGCAGTACTTC. This chain uses TRBV30 with TRBJ2-7; D not resolved. CDR3 length: 12 residues. V lost 2 bases and J 2 bases, leaving 7 bases between the germline ends. Per the germline V gene, CDR1 is GTSNPN and CDR2 is SVGIG (reference sequence). The full variable domain, its missing parts supplied by reference TRBV30 and TRBJ2-7, is SQTIHQWPATLVQPVGSPLSLECTVEGTSNPNLYWYRQAAGRGLQLLFYSVGIGQISSEVPQNLSASRPQDRQFILSSKKLLLSDSGFYLCAWSSPAYEQYFGPGTRLTVT.

This rearrangement joins TRBV9 to TRBJ2-1, with 10 nucleotides matching TRBD2. Looked up from germline, CDR1 is SGDLS and CDR2 is YYNGEE. After removal of 2 bases from V and 5 bases from J, the junction contained 7 bases not matched to a gene. The CDR3 runs 16 residues. The CDR3 loop is CASSVLSSGGNNEQFF. The CDR3 nucleotides read TGTGCCAGCAGCGTTCTGTCTAGCGGGGGAAACAATGAGCAGTTCTTC.

The rearrangement joins TRBV5-4 to TRBJ2-2, with D uncertain. Trimming shortened V by 4 bases and J by 3 bases, and 16 bases separated the two germline ends. This CDR3 spans 16 amino acids. CDR1 SGHNT and CDR2 YYREEE come from the germline V gene (reference sequence). CDR3 in amino acids: CASSRPMRADTGELFF. CDR3 DNA sequence: TGTGCCAGCAGCCGGCCCATGCGAGCCGACACCGGGGAGCTGTTTTTT. The full variable domain, in which reference TRBV5-4 and TRBJ2-2 provide the parts outside the CDR3, is ETGVTQSPTHLIKTRGQQVTLRCSSQSGHNTVSWYQQALGQGPQFIFQYYREEENGRGNFPPRFSGLQFPNYSSELNVNALELDDSALYLCASSRPMRADTGELFFGEGSRLTVL.

This clone appeared a single time. The chain links TRBV14 to TRBJ1-1, with 8 bases fitting TRBD1. CDR1 SGHDN and CDR2 FVKESK come from the germline V gene. There are 15 residues in the CDR3. J lost 8 bases, V lost 0 bases, and 8 bases had no gene match. The CDR3 sequence: CASSQDLDRGWEAFF. DNA of the CDR3: TGTGCCAGCAGCCAAGATCTAGACAGGGGTTGGGAAGCTTTCTTT.

This clone was picked up one time. The chain carries TRBV20-1 and TRBJ2-1; no reliable D call. This CDR3 region has 11 residues. Per germline, CDR1 DFQATT and CDR2 SNEGSKA (reference sequence). V lost 6 bases, J lost 4 bases, and 7 bases lay in between. The CDR3 spells CSALGYNEQFF. CDR3 nucleotide sequence: TGCAGTGCCCTGGGGTACAATGAGCAGTTCTTC.

The chain carries TRBV19 and TRBJ2-1; D gene ambiguous. Per germline, CDR1 LNHDA and CDR2 SQIVND (reference sequence). Trimming took off 7 bases at V and 5 bases at J, with 15 bases between the two ends. The CDR3 length is 14 residues. CDR3 sequence: CASTDWQVDNEQFF. As DNA, the CDR3 is TGTGCCAGTACGGATTGGCAGGTTGACAATGAGCAGTTCTTC.

The V and J genes are TRBV5-4 and TRBJ2-7, with D possibly matching TRBD1 (6 bases). Trimming removed 0 bases at V and 2 bases at J, with 6 bases between. CDR1 and CDR2 from the germline V gene are SGHNT and YYREEE (reference sequence). The CDR3 runs to 13 residues. The CDR3 region is CASSLGGPYEQYF. In DNA form, the CDR3 reads TGTGCCAGCAGCTTGGGGGGGCCCTACGAGCAGTACTTC.

The V call is TRBV7-9, the J call TRBJ1-2, with D uncertain. Trimming left V 3 bases short and J 8 bases short, with 13 bases between. The CDR3 extends over 13 amino acids. Germline CDR1 and CDR2: SEHNR and FQNEAQ (reference sequence). The CDR3 protein is CASSFEDLYGYTF. The CDR3 DNA is TGTGCCAGCAGCTTTGAGGACCTCTACGGCTACACCTTC.

The genes are TRBV5-1 and TRBJ2-1; 10 bases are shared with TRBD1. After removal of 5 bases from V and 6 bases from J, the junction contained 8 bases not matched to a gene. This CDR3 spans 15 amino acids. The germline V gene has CDR1 SGHRS and CDR2 YFSETQ. The CDR3 DNA reads TGCGCCAGCAGGGCGGGACAGGGGCTGGGCAATGAGCAGTTCTTC. The encoded protein is CASRAGQGLGNEQFF.

This sequence joins TRBV13 and TRBJ2-7; D is perhaps TRBD1 or TRBD2 (6 bases each). This CDR3 contains 14 residues. Per the germline V gene, CDR1 is PRHDT and CDR2 is FYEKMQ (reference sequence). V lost 2 bases and J 4 bases, leaving 12 bases between the germline ends. In DNA, the CDR3 is TGTGCCAGCAGCTTATCCGGGGGCGCTTACGAGCAGTACTTC. This codes for CASSLSGGAYEQYF.

This sequence joins TRBV27 and TRBJ2-2; 7 positions agree with TRBD1. The CDR3 is made up of 16 amino acids. The V gene end was trimmed by 5 bases and the J gene end by 1 base; junction bases not matched to a gene: 7. From germline, CDR1 is MNHEY and CDR2 SMNVEV (reference sequence). Here the CDR3 reads CASSAHRDRNTGELFF. Written as DNA, the CDR3 is TGTGCCAGCAGTGCACACCGGGACAGGAACACCGGGGAGCTGTTTTTT.

The V gene is TRBV28, the J gene TRBJ1-1; D is perhaps TRBD1 (5 bases). The CDR3 is 17 amino acids. CDR1 MDHEN and CDR2 SYDVKM come from the germline V gene. Trimming took off 2 bases at V and 1 base at J, with 17 bases between the two ends. This CDR3 reads CASSLAGPMGGNTEAFF. DNA for the CDR3: TGTGCCAGCAGTTTAGCGGGACCTATGGGGGGGAACACTGAAGCTTTCTTT.

V is TRBV27 and J is TRBJ1-1; no firm D call. Germline V gives CDR1 MNHEY, CDR2 SMNVEV (reference sequence). This CDR3 has 13 residues. Trimming removed 4 bases from V and 8 bases from J, with 14 bases in between. The CDR3 is CASSSRTQTEAFF. CDR3 DNA: TGTGCCAGCAGTTCCCGGACCCAAACCGAAGCTTTCTTT.

This clone was seen only once. The rearrangement uses TRBV10-2 and TRBJ1-1; D is undetermined. Trimming took off 0 bases at V and 11 bases at J, with 13 bases between the two ends. CDR1 and CDR2 (germline): WSHSY, SAAADI. This CDR3 contains 13 residues. CDR3 loop: CASSESELNPAFF. The CDR3 DNA follows: TGCGCCAGCAGTGAGTCAGAGCTGAACCCGGCTTTCTTT.

Concerning this clone: The germline gene is not matched at one end of the junction; a read error may be the cause. The chain carries TRBV6-6 and TRBJ2-7; D unclear. Per the germline V gene, CDR1 is MNHNY and CDR2 is SVGAGI (reference sequence). The CDR3 loop spans 12 amino acids. CDR3 coding DNA: TGTGCCGGCAGTTACCTCGGCTACGAGCAGTACTTC. Protein sequence: CAGSYLGYEQYF.

The gene calls are TRBV18 and TRBJ2-3; D remains ambiguous. V lost 2 bases and J 5 bases, leaving 2 bases between the germline ends. There are 11 residues in the CDR3. Germline assignment: CDR1 KGHSH and CDR2 LQKENI. For the CDR3, the DNA is TGTGCCAGCTCACCAAGAGATACGCAGTATTTT. Its protein is CASSPRDTQYF.

The chain links TRBV2 to TRBJ2-5; 9 nucleotides line up with TRBD1. The J call may not be correct, given that the DNA end is closer to TRBJ2-7. The CDR3 runs to 14 residues. CDR1 is SNHLY and CDR2 is FYNNEI in the germline V gene. This CDR3 is CASDQGQGTYEQYF. The CDR3 DNA reads TGTGCCAGCGATCAGGGACAGGGTACTTACGAGCAGTACTTC.